This T cell receptor beta chain came from a study of cytomegalovirus exposure and HLA in healthy donors. PCR employed 60 Vbeta and 13 Jbeta primers. Repertoires were generated with immunoSEQ multiplex PCR, while TCRdb's copy carries only in-frame clones and drops some. Listed are under 95,000 clones; over 3% falls within the top ten. Germline values: CDR1 MNHNY, CDR2 SVGAGI (reference sequence). This CDR3 region has 15 residues. V was pared by 0 bases and J by 5 bases, with 13 bases between. The gene calls are TRBV6-6 and TRBJ2-5, with D tentatively TRBD2 (6 bases). The TCR sequence derives from a female donor in good health and CMV-seropositive. Sequences were obtained from PBMCs. This CDR3 is CASSYSGIRGETQYF. The CDR3 DNA sequence: TGTGCCAGCAGTTACTCGGGCATCCGGGGGGAGACCCAGTACTTC.